Sequencing of this TCR beta chain was carried out in a study of CXCR3-negative and CXCR3-positive naive CD8 T cells. About the study: The dataset comprises approximately 140 million TRB reads in total, with about 1.5 +/- 0.3 million reads per library.

Whole-study findings and limits: Whereas memory cells differed, naive CXCR3-negative and CXCR3-positive cells shared similar TRBV-TRBJ usage.

Researchers reported sorting every CD8+ T cell subset in triplicate, a few hundred thousand cells per sort. CD45RO-CCR7+CD27+CD95- characterized naive CD8+ T cells. This CDR3 is 16 amino acids long. CDR1 and CDR2 (germline): MNHEY, SMNVEV (reference sequence). Worth noting for this clonotype: The antigen remains undetermined.

Researchers prepared the TRB cDNA libraries using 5' RACE with UMI labels. With the 5' RACE reads reprocessed, TCRdb shows one record per CDR3 protein and no DNA. This sample's table reports about 42,000 distinct CDR3 sequences. Sequencing was done on a sample of naive CXCR3- CD8+ T cells from blood. The subset: CD45RO-CCR7+CD27+CD95- naive CD8+ T cells lacking CXCR3 (TNR3-). V gene TRBV27 combines with J gene TRBJ2-1; TCRdb's D gene call, TRBD2, goes unchecked for lack of DNA. This receptor was identified in a human donor in good health. Some clones in this sample may be carry-over from other donors' samples. CDR3: CASSPDEGWIRNEQFF.